The 2 T cell receptor beta chains below come from one sample, sequenced in a study of T cell responses to AZD1222 COVID-19 vaccine. Assay: immunoSEQ multiplex PCR; the TCRdb copy retains only in-frame clones and omits some. Among more than 110,000 clones listed, roughly 90% were seen once. This specimen consisted of peripheral blood, obtained 28 days after the second AZD1222 dose. All receptors come from an adult who received the AZD1222 COVID-19 vaccine.

The rearrangement joins TRBV29-1 to TRBJ2-7, with 7 positions matching TRBD1. V shed 3 bases and J 6 bases; nucleotides not matched to a gene: 5. Germline assignment: CDR1 SQVTM and CDR2 ANQGSEA. CDR3 size: 12 residues. The chain's CDR3 is CSVERGLGEQYF. The CDR3 nucleotides read TGCAGCGTTGAGAGGGGGCTAGGCGAGCAGTACTTC.

V and J are TRBV12-3 or TRBV12-4 and TRBJ2-5; TRBD1 is a possible D gene (5 bases). The length of the CDR3 is 13 residues. V lost 4 bases, J lost 5 bases, and 11 bases lay in between. CDR3 DNA sequence: TGTGCCAGCAGTTCGGCAGGGTGGGAGACCCAGTACTTC. It yields the protein CASSSAGWETQYF.